The next 2 T cell receptor beta chains were all read from a single sample in a study of T cells after yellow fever vaccination. MiXCR, applied by TCRdb to the 5' RACE reads, yields one record per CDR3 protein. The sample holds some 54,000 distinct CDR3 sequences, less than 8% seen once. Sequenced material: CD8+ T cells not binding an NS4B(214-222) dextramer, sorted from PBMCs, taken about 41 days after the first yellow fever vaccination. Receptors were obtained from a man younger than 35 who received the YFV17D yellow fever vaccine.

This clonotype was counted many times. This chain uses TRBV5-1 with TRBJ2-1, with 7 positions matching TRBD1. Trimming took 4 bases from V and 8 from J; bases not matched to a gene: 12. This CDR3 has 15 residues. Germline assignment: CDR1 SGHRS and CDR2 YFSETQ. CDR3 protein: CASSPGGVPTYEQFF. Here the CDR3 DNA reads TGCGCCAGCAGCCCAGGGGGTGTACCTACATATGAGCAGTTCTTC. The whole variable domain, remainder taken from reference TRBV5-1 and TRBJ2-1, is KAGVTQTPRYLIKTRGQQVTLSCSPISGHRSVSWYQQTPGQGLQFLFEYFSETQRNKGNFPGRFSGRQFSNSRSEMNVSTLELGDSALYLCASSPGGVPTYEQFFGPGTRLTVL.

This chain joins TRBV20-1 and TRBJ2-3; no clear D. Germline lookup yields CDR1 DFQATT and CDR2 SNEGSKA (reference sequence). The V end was cut by 0 bases, the J end by 0 bases, with 19 bases between. The CDR3 spans 18 residues. CDR3 loop: CSARDPNGTSTSTDTQYF. CDR3 DNA: TGCAGTGCTAGAGACCCAAATGGAACTTCTACTAGCACAGATACGCAGTATTTT.